What follows are 2 T cell receptor beta chains derived from one specimen sequenced in a study of beta chain features in type 1 diabetes. Isolated RNA was reverse transcribed in full, so expressed TCRB transcripts were sequenced. Only in-frame clones appear in the TCRdb table, and some are missing; sequencing was by immunoSEQ multiplex PCR. The table includes around 330,000 clones, more than 9.5% detected once. Sequenced material: naive CD4+ T cells from blood. The receptors were sampled from a woman younger than 45 in good health.

This clone was seen a handful of times. The chain links TRBV7-3 to TRBJ2-7; 9 bases are shared with TRBD1. Trimming removed 2 bases from V and 6 bases from J; junction bases left unmatched: 2. The CDR3 has 13 residues. The germline V gene encodes CDR1 SGHTA and CDR2 FQGTGA. The CDR3 is CASSLGTGLEQYF. The CDR3 nucleotides are TGTGCCAGCAGCTTAGGGACAGGGCTCGAGCAGTACTTC.

This clone was observed a handful of times. This chain connects TRBV5-6 to TRBJ1-5, with TRBD1 as a possible D gene (6 bases). The CDR3 totals 16 residues. Deletions cut 2 bases from V and 0 bases from J, with 12 bases between. Germline CDR1 and CDR2: SGHDT and YYEEEE. CDR3 in DNA: TGTGCCAGCAGCTTCTGGGACAAAATTAGCAATCAGCCCCAGCATTTT. Amino acids: CASSFWDKISNQPQHF.